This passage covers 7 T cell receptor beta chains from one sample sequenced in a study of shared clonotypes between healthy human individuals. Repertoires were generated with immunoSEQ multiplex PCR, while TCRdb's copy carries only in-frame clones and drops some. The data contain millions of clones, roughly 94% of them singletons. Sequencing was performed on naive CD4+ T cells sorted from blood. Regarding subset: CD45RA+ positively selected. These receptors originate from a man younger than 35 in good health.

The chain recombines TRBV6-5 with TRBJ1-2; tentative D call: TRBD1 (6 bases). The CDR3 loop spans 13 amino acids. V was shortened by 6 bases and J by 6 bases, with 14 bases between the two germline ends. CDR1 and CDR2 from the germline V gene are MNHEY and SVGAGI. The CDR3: CASSRDRSNGYTF. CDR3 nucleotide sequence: TGTGCCAGCAGCCGTGACAGGTCCAATGGCTACACCTTC.

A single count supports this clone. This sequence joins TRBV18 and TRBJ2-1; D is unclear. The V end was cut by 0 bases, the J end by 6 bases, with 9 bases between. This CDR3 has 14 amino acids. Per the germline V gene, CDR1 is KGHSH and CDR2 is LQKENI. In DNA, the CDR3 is TGTGCCAGCTCACCACCGGCACAGTCCAATGAGCAGTTCTTC. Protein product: CASSPPAQSNEQFF.

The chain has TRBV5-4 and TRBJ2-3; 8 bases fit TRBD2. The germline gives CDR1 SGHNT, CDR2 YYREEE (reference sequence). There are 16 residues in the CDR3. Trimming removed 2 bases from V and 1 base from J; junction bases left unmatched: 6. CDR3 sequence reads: CASSFSGGAGTDTQYF. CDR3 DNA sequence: TGTGCCAGCAGCTTCTCCGGGGGGGCTGGCACAGATACGCAGTATTTT.

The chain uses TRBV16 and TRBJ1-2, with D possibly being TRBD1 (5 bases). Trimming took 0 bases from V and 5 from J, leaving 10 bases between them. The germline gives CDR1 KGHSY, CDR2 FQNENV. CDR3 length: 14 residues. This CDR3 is CASSQSRGTYGYTF. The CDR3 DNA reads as TGTGCCAGCAGCCAATCCCGAGGGACGTATGGCTACACCTTC.

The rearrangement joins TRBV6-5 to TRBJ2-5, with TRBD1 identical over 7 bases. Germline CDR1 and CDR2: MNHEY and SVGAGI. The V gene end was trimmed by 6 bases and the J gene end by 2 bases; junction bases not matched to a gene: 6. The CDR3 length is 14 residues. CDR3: CASSPGTAQETQYF. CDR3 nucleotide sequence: TGTGCCAGCAGCCCCGGGACAGCTCAAGAGACCCAGTACTTC.

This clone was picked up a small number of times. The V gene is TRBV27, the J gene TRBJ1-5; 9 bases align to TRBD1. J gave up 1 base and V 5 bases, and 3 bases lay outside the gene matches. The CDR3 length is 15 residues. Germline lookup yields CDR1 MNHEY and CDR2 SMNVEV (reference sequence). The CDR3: CASSIGTGSNQPQHF. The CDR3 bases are TGTGCCAGCAGTATCGGGACAGGGAGCAATCAGCCCCAGCATTTT.

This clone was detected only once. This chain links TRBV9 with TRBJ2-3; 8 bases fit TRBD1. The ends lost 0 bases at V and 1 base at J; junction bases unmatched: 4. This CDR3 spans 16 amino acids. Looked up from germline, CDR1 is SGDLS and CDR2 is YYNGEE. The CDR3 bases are TGTGCCAGCAGCGTAGTAGGGACAGGCGGCACAGATACGCAGTATTTT. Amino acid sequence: CASSVVGTGGTDTQYF.